This T cell receptor beta chain was recorded in a study of cytomegalovirus exposure and HLA in healthy donors. A multiplex PCR was run with 60 Vbeta primers and 13 Jbeta primers. This table comes from immunoSEQ multiplex PCR, and its TCRdb copy is limited to in-frame clones, with some not included. This sample yields tens of thousands of clones, of which 60% to 80% are seen a single time; around 6.4% belongs to the top ten. The CDR3 contains 15 residues. V shed 11 bases, J shed 0 bases, and the junction held 11 bases outside the gene matches. Germline V CDR1 and CDR2: PRHDT, FYEKMQ (reference sequence). This clone appeared once.

The sequence came from a woman aged 45 to 65 in good health and CMV-seropositive. V is TRBV13 and J is TRBJ2-7; 9 positions agree with TRBD1. The sample consisted of PBMCs. CDR3 sequence: CASSQPGQGSYEQYF. The CDR3 coding sequence is TGTGCCTCCTCACAACCGGGACAGGGCTCCTACGAGCAGTACTTC.